Listed here are 14 T cell receptor beta chains from one sample, sequenced in a study of OX40 agonist ivuxolimab in advanced cancers. Clones were read by immunoSEQ multiplex PCR, and TCRdb kept only the in-frame ones, dropping some. Here the sample spans about 71,000 clones, just under 80% being singletons. Sequenced material: CD4+ or CD8+ T cells sorted from blood, taken in a trial of the OX40 agonist ivuxolimab. The source is an adult with an advanced solid tumor such as melanoma, head and neck, liver or kidney cancer.

This chain links TRBV18 with TRBJ2-3, with a weak D call TRBD2 (6 bases). Trimming left V 2 bases short and J 10 bases short, with 19 bases between. The V gene's germline CDR1 is KGHSH and CDR2 LQKENI. The CDR3 sequence is 15 residues long. CDR3 nucleotide sequence: TGTGCCAGCTCACCAATGGGCAGGTCGGGGGATGCGCAGTATTTT. Translation gives CASSPMGRSGDAQYF.

J is TRBJ1-1 and V is TRBV29-1; D might be TRBD1 (6 bases). The CDR3 contains 12 residues. The ends were cut back, 7 bases at V and 7 bases at J, with 16 bases in the middle. Germline lookup yields CDR1 SQVTM and CDR2 ANQGSEA. As DNA, the CDR3 is TGCAGCGCGGCGGGGGGCTCAGTTGAAGCTTTCTTT. It codes for CSAAGGSVEAFF.

The chain has TRBV10-3 and TRBJ2-3; TRBD2 is a possible D gene (6 bases). CDR1 and CDR2 (germline): ENHRY, SYGVKD. V was clipped by 6 bases and J by 3 bases, with 13 bases between them. The CDR3 is made up of 14 amino acids. The CDR3 region is CAISGAGRTDTQYF. The CDR3 DNA is TGTGCCATCAGCGGGGCGGGGAGGACAGATACGCAGTATTTT.

The chain uses TRBV7-2 and TRBJ1-4, with TRBD1 identical over 7 bases. V dropped 5 bases and J dropped 4; count of bases not matched to a gene: 4. This CDR3 has 14 amino acids. Germline assignment: CDR1 SGHTA and CDR2 FQGNSA. In nucleotides, the CDR3 is TGTGCCAGCAGCCGGGGACAGCTTAATGAAAAACTGTTTTTT. Amino acids: CASSRGQLNEKLFF.

The chain couples TRBV5-4 to TRBJ1-1, with a tentative D call TRBD1 (6 bases). CDR3 length: 16 amino acids. Trimming stripped 1 base from V and 7 bases from J, with 20 bases between. Germline loops: CDR1 SGHNT, CDR2 YYREEE (reference sequence). This chain's CDR3 is CASSLLARTASREAFF. The CDR3, as DNA: TGTGCCAGCAGCTTGTTAGCCCGGACAGCCAGCCGTGAAGCTTTCTTT.

The chain recombines TRBV5-1 with TRBJ1-1, with D possibly matching TRBD1 (5 bases). The germline CDR1 and CDR2 sequences are SGHRS and YFSETQ. This CDR3 has 17 residues. Trimming stripped 4 bases from V and 1 base from J, with 20 bases between. In DNA form, the CDR3 reads TGCGCCAGCAGCCGAGACCGGCAGGGTCCCTCGAACACTGAAGCTTTCTTT. Its translation: CASSRDRQGPSNTEAFF.

V usage is TRBV7-8 and J usage is TRBJ1-5; TRBD1 matches at 7 bases. The CDR3 runs 14 residues. Germline CDR1 and CDR2: SGHVS and FQNEAQ. Trimming took 8 bases from V and 1 from J; bases not matched to a gene: 5. CDR3 residues: CASHRGRSNQPQHF. The CDR3 region has the DNA TGTGCCAGCCACAGGGGCCGGAGCAATCAGCCCCAGCATTTT.

The chain employs TRBV7-3 and TRBJ2-1; D remains unclear. The CDR3 runs 13 residues. V was pared by 4 bases and J by 12 bases, with 16 bases between. Germline CDR1 reads SGHTA; CDR2 reads FQGTGA. The DNA of the CDR3 is TGTGCCAGCAGCTCCCCCCCTTCTCCGTGGCAGTTCTTC. It specifies CASSSPPSPWQFF.

This sequence joins TRBV9 and TRBJ2-7; D may be TRBD1 (5 bases). The V end was cut by 5 bases, the J end by 7 bases, with 25 bases between. This CDR3 contains 16 residues. CDR1 and CDR2 from the germline V gene are SGDLS and YYNGEE. CDR3 bases: TGTGCCAGCAGTAAAGCAGTCGGTGGACATATACCAGAGCAGTACTTC. It specifies CASSKAVGGHIPEQYF.

V and J are TRBV11-2 and TRBJ2-3; no clear D. V lost 0 bases, J lost 1 base, and 5 bases lay in between. CDR1 is SGHAT, CDR2 FQNNGV, per germline. The CDR3 runs 14 residues. CDR3 sequence: CASSLDRGTDTQYF. In DNA form, the CDR3 reads TGTGCCAGCAGCTTAGATCGAGGCACAGATACGCAGTATTTT.

This clone was picked up a small number of times. V and J are TRBV9 and TRBJ2-7; D gene uncertain. V was clipped by 0 bases and J by 3 bases, with 7 bases between them. The CDR3 sequence is 13 residues long. CDR1 and CDR2 from the germline V gene are SGDLS and YYNGEE. In nucleotides, the CDR3 is TGTGCCAGCAGCGTAGATTTAGACTACGAGCAGTACTTC. Translation gives CASSVDLDYEQYF.

The rearrangement joins TRBV5-1 to TRBJ2-5, with a tentative D call TRBD1 (5 bases). The J call is doubtful: the DNA matches TRBJ2-7 better. The CDR3 extends over 17 amino acids. The germline CDR1 and CDR2 sequences are SGHRS and YFSETQ. CDR3 DNA: TGCGCCAGCAGCGTACTATCGACAGCGATCGAGTCCTACGAGCAGTACTTC. Translation: CASSVLSTAIESYEQYF.

The table lists this clone with a count of one. This chain connects TRBV6-4 to TRBJ2-3; 7 nucleotides align to TRBD1. V trimming: 4 bases; J trimming: 5 bases; junction bases outside the gene matches: 9. This CDR3 spans 15 amino acids. Germline CDR1 reads MRHNA; CDR2 reads SNTAGT. The CDR3 is CASSVRTGLGDTQYF. CDR3 bases: TGTGCCAGCAGTGTAAGGACAGGCCTAGGAGATACGCAGTATTTT.

The genes are TRBV28 and TRBJ1-3; no clear D gene. The V and J ends lost 5 bases and 4 bases respectively, with 6 bases between them. CDR3 length: 12 amino acids. In germline, CDR1 is MDHEN, CDR2 SYDVKM. CDR3 protein: CASSLQGNTIYF. The CDR3 region has the DNA TGTGCCAGCAGTCTCCAGGGAAACACCATATATTTT. Together with reference TRBV28 and TRBJ1-3, the CDR3 gives the full variable domain: DVKVTQSSRYLVKRTGEKVFLECVQDMDHENMFWYRQDPGLGLRLIYFSYDVKMKEKGDIPEGYSVSREKKERFSLILESASTNQTSMYLCASSLQGNTIYFGEGSWLTVV.